The present TCR beta chain was sequenced within a study of quantifying T cell responses using KT2 cells. For the study at large: cDNA was made from DNase-treated RNA using alpha and beta constant primers.

Unfractionated PBMC were spiked with known numbers of KT2 clone cells. Fixed numbers of PBMC received varying amounts of KT2 cells. Each cDNA got a UMI-containing oligo ligated at its 3' end. First-round PCR used three to five cycles and beta primers RC1.1 and RC1.2 covering TRBC1 and TRBC2. TCRdb recomputed calls from the UMI-ligation and nested PCR reads with MiXCR, one row per CDR3 protein. The sample yields 52,000 or so distinct CDR3 sequences, 9% to 15% seen once. The V and J ends lost 5 bases and 2 bases, in that order; junction bases with no gene match: 17. The CDR3 runs to 17 residues. Germline lookup yields CDR1 SQVTM and CDR2 ANQGSEA. This clonotype was counted ten times or more.

This TCR was recovered from a human donor. The chain links TRBV29-1 to TRBJ1-2; 7 positions agree with TRBD1. The specimen was PBMCs spiked with cells of the T cell clone KT2. DNA for the CDR3: TGCAGCGTTCCTACCACAAACGGACAGGAACGGAACTATGGCTACACCTTC. Amino acid sequence: CSVPTTNGQERNYGYTF.